This section outlines one TCR beta chain sequence together with its context. The CDR3 covers 13 residues. The ends were cut back, 8 bases at V and 5 bases at J, with 13 bases in the middle. Germline CDR1 is SGHTA and CDR2 is FQGNSA. These data come from a study of blood T cell repertoires in COVID-19. The data were produced by immunoSEQ multiplex PCR, yet TCRdb's version contains in-frame clones alone and is incomplete. In the table there are roughly 250,000 clones, around 85% of which are singletons. The sequence came from a young woman who had recovered from COVID-19. The V gene is TRBV7-2, the J gene TRBJ1-5, with a weak D call TRBD1 (6 bases). Sequencing was done on a sample of PBMCs or T cells enriched from blood (not recorded which). Here the CDR3 reads CASGQRGDQPQHF. The CDR3 nucleotides are TGTGCCAGCGGACAGAGGGGCGATCAGCCCCAGCATTTT.